A single sample gave rise to the 13 T cell receptor beta chains below, sequenced in a study of blood T cell repertoires in COVID-19. Using immunoSEQ multiplex PCR, the repertoire was profiled, and TCRdb retains in-frame clones only, with some absent. The sample lists about 210,000 clones, about 87% occurring once. Material: PBMCs or T cells enriched from blood (not recorded which). The receptors were sampled from a young man who had recovered from COVID-19.

This sequence joins TRBV4-3 and TRBJ1-2; a possible D gene is TRBD1 (5 bases). The CDR3 spans 15 residues. The V end was cut by 0 bases, the J end by 6 bases, with 14 bases between. Germline values: CDR1 LGHNA, CDR2 YSLEER. The CDR3 spells CASSQEFTQGHGYTF. In DNA, the CDR3 is TGCGCCAGCAGCCAAGAGTTCACGCAGGGTCATGGCTACACCTTC.

On this clone itself: Other DNA sequences in the same sample also yield this CDR3. The V gene is TRBV19, the J gene TRBJ1-5; 9 positions match TRBD1. V trimming: 6 bases; J trimming: 6 bases; junction bases outside the gene matches: 6. Germline CDR1 is LNHDA and CDR2 is SQIVND (reference sequence). The CDR3 contains 14 residues. Here the CDR3 reads CASSPTGGGQPQHF. CDR3 coding DNA: TGTGCCAGTAGCCCGACAGGGGGAGGTCAGCCCCAGCATTTT.

V usage is TRBV30 and J usage is TRBJ2-2, with D unresolved. Germline V gene data show CDR1 as GTSNPN and CDR2 as SVGIG (reference sequence). V lost 3 bases and J lost 2, with 13 bases in between. This CDR3 is built from 15 residues. DNA for the CDR3: TGTGCCTGGAGGGATGGGCTATTAAACACCGGGGAGCTGTTTTTT. It yields the protein CAWRDGLLNTGELFF.

This clone occurred a few times. The V gene is TRBV3-1 (or the pseudogene TRBV3-2), the J gene TRBJ2-2; D is unresolved. CDR1 is LGHDT, CDR2 YNNKEL, per germline (reference sequence). V was trimmed by 2 bases and J by 6 bases, leaving 7 bases between them. This CDR3 contains 13 residues. The CDR3 DNA reads TGTGCCAGCAGCCAAAGTACTTCCGGGGAGCTGTTTTTT. This encodes CASSQSTSGELFF.

This chain connects TRBV12-3 or TRBV12-4 to TRBJ1-2; 8 bases are a match to TRBD1. Unmatched junction bases numbered 1, after V lost 3 bases and J lost 4 bases. This CDR3 is built from 13 residues. In DNA, the CDR3 is TGTGCCAGCAGTTTCGGGACAGGCTATGGCTACACCTTC. Amino acid sequence: CASSFGTGYGYTF.

This sequence joins TRBV30 and TRBJ2-7; 12 positions match TRBD2. The J segment lost 4 bases and the V segment lost 4 bases, leaving 5 bases of the junction unmatched. The CDR3 contains 14 residues. Per the germline V gene, CDR1 is GTSNPN and CDR2 is SVGIG (reference sequence). DNA of the CDR3: TGTGCCTGGATGACCCTAGCGGGAGGGTACGAGCAGTACTTC. It yields the protein CAWMTLAGGYEQYF. The full variable domain, in which reference TRBV30 and TRBJ2-7 provide the parts outside the CDR3, is SQTIHQWPATLVQPVGSPLSLECTVEGTSNPNLYWYRQAAGRGLQLLFYSVGIGQISSEVPQNLSASRPQDRQFILSSKKLLLSDSGFYLCAWMTLAGGYEQYFGPGTRLTVT.

This clone was detected once. V gene TRBV19 combines with J gene TRBJ1-3; TRBD1 matches at 9 bases. This CDR3 has 14 residues. Germline values: CDR1 LNHDA, CDR2 SQIVND (reference sequence). J lost 4 bases, V lost 7 bases, and 5 bases had no gene match. CDR3 residues: CASIPDRGGNTIYF. CDR3 DNA: TGTGCCAGTATCCCCGACAGGGGGGGAAACACCATATATTTT.

The chain links TRBV5-1 to TRBJ1-4; 11 positions match TRBD1. V dropped 1 base and J dropped 3; count of bases not matched to a gene: 2. The CDR3 extends over 16 amino acids. The germline V gene has CDR1 SGHRS and CDR2 YFSETQ. CDR3 sequence (DNA): TGCGCCAGCAGCTTGAGGGGACAGGGGGCTAATGAAAAACTGTTTTTT. Translating gives CASSLRGQGANEKLFF.

The CDR3 reads CASSLPFEQYF. CDR3 bases: TGTGCCAGCAGCTTACCTTTCGAGCAGTACTTC. This chain joins TRBV11-2 and TRBJ2-7; D unresolved. Trimming cost V 2 bases and J 6 bases, with 5 bases left between them. Germline CDR1 is SGHAT and CDR2 is FQNNGV. The CDR3 loop spans 11 amino acids. Full variable domain (remainder filled in from reference TRBV11-2 and TRBJ2-7): EAGVAQSPRYKIIEKRQSVAFWCNPISGHATLYWYQQILGQGPKLLIQFQNNGVVDDSQLPKDRFSAERLKGVDSTLKIQPAKLEDSAVYLCASSLPFEQYFGPGTRLTVT.

On this clone: The same CDR3 is also encoded by other DNA sequences in this sample. V usage is TRBV7-9 and J usage is TRBJ2-1, with D uncertain. This CDR3 region has 13 residues. CDR1 is SEHNR, CDR2 FQNEAQ, per germline (reference sequence). V lost 3 bases, J lost 3 bases, and 6 bases lay in between. The CDR3 sequence: CASSLGSYNEQFF. CDR3 nucleotide sequence: TGTGCCAGCAGCTTGGGCAGCTACAATGAGCAGTTCTTC.

The chain recombines TRBV28 with TRBJ2-7; a possible D gene is TRBD1 (6 bases). This CDR3 has 17 residues. The germline V gene has CDR1 MDHEN and CDR2 SYDVKM. V lost 2 bases and J 4 bases, leaving 21 bases between the germline ends. CDR3 loop: CASSLDMRDKVGYEQYF. CDR3 sequence (DNA): TGTGCCAGCAGTTTAGACATGAGGGACAAGGTTGGTTACGAGCAGTACTTC. Full variable domain (remainder filled in from reference TRBV28 and TRBJ2-7): DVKVTQSSRYLVKRTGEKVFLECVQDMDHENMFWYRQDPGLGLRLIYFSYDVKMKEKGDIPEGYSVSREKKERFSLILESASTNQTSMYLCASSLDMRDKVGYEQYFGPGTRLTVT.

The rearrangement links TRBV12-5 to TRBJ2-3; D is perhaps TRBD2 (5 bases). The V end lost 0 bases, the J end lost 6 bases, and 10 bases lay between the germline ends. This CDR3 is built from 14 residues. In germline, CDR1 is LGHNT, CDR2 FRNRAP. CDR3 sequence (DNA): TGTGCTAGTGGTTTGGTCCGGACTCTTGATACGCAGTATTTT. Its translation is CASGLVRTLDTQYF.

V and J are TRBV6-5 and TRBJ1-2; TRBD1 is a possible D gene (6 bases). CDR3 size: 15 residues. CDR1 is MNHEY, CDR2 SVGAGI, per germline. V was clipped by 0 bases and J by 2 bases, with 10 bases between them. The CDR3 DNA sequence: TGTGCCAGCAGTTACTCGACCGGGACAAACTATGGCTACACCTTC. Amino acids: CASSYSTGTNYGYTF.